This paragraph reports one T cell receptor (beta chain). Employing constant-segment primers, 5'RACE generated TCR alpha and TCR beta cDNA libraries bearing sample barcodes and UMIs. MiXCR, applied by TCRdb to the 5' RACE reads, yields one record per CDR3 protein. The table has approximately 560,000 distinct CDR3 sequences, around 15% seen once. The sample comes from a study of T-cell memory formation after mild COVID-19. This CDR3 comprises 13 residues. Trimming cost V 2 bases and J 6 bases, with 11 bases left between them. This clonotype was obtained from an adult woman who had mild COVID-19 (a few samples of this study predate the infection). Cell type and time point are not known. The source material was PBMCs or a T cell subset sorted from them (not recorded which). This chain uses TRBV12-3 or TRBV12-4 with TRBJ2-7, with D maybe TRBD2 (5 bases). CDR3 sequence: CASSLRSRGEQYF. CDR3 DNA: TGTGCCAGCAGTTTACGGAGCCGGGGCGAGCAGTACTTC.